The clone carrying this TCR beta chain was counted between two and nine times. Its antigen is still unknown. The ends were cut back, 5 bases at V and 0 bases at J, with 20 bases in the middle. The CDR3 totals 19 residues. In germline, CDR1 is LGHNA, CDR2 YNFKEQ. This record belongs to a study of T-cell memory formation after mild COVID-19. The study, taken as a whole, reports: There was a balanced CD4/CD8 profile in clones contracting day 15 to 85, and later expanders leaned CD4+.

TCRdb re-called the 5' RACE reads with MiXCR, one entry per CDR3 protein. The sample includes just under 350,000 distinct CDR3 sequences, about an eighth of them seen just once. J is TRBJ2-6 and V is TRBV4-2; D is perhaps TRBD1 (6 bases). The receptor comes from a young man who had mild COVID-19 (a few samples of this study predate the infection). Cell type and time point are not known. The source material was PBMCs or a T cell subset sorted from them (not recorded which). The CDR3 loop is CASSSSGARKYSGANVLTF. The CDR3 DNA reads TGTGCCAGCAGCAGTTCAGGGGCCAGGAAGTACTCTGGGGCCAACGTCCTGACTTTC.